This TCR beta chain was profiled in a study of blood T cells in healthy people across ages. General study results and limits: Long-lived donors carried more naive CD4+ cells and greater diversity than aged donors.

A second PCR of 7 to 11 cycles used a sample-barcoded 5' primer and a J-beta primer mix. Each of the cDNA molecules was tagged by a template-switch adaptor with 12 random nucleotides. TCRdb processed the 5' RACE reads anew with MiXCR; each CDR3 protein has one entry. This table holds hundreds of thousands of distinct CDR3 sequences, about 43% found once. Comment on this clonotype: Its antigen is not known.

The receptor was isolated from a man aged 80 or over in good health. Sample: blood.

In DNA form, the CDR3 reads TGTGCCAGCAGCCAACCTCAGGTCCTCTCTGGGGCCAACGTCCTGACTTTC. Residues: CASSQPQVLSGANVLTF. The V call is TRBV4-2, the J call TRBJ2-6; D ambiguous. The CDR3 covers 17 residues. The germline V and J ends were trimmed by 2 bases and 0 bases, with 11 bases remaining between them. Germline-derived CDR1 and CDR2 are LGHNA and YNFKEQ.